The 10 T cell receptor beta chains in this list originate from one sample, sequenced in a study of blood T cell repertoires in COVID-19 (dated by TCRdb to about 2020). Library preparation used the immunoSEQ multiplex PCR assay. TCRdb stores this immuneACCESS table with in-frame sequences only. Part of the clones is absent; in the studies checked, under half of the shortfall reflects unresolved V genes, and no reason is known for the rest. The table for this sample lists 100,000 to 120,000 clones; about nine tenths of them were counted only once. Under 2.5% of the sample comes from the top ten. The source material was peripheral blood. The receptor set was obtained from a human donor in a cohort sampled during active COVID-19.

This clone was seen a few times. The J gene is TRBJ1-5, the V gene TRBV6-5, with D possibly being TRBD1 (6 bases). Germline V gene lookup returns CDR1 MNHEY and CDR2 SVGAGI. The germline V and J ends were trimmed by 9 bases and 2 bases, with 14 bases remaining between them. The CDR3 contains 14 residues. The CDR3 is CASKQGSGNQPQHF. The DNA for the CDR3 is TGTGCCAGTAAACAGGGTTCGGGCAATCAGCCCCAGCATTTT.

The rearrangement uses TRBV11-3 and TRBJ2-7; weak D call: TRBD2 (5 bases). The germline gives CDR1 SGHNT, CDR2 YENEEA. CDR3 length: 15 residues. V lost 1 base and J lost 7, with 17 bases in between. The CDR3 DNA sequence: TGTGCCAGCAGCTTAGGGACCGGGGAGTTTGGTGAGCAGTACTTC. This codes for CASSLGTGEFGEQYF. Combining the CDR3 with reference TRBV11-3 and TRBJ2-7 gives the whole variable domain EAGVVQSPRYKIIEKKQPVAFWCNPISGHNTLYWYLQNLGQGPELLIRYENEEAVDDSQLPKDRFSAERLKGVDSTLKIQPAELGDSAVYLCASSLGTGEFGEQYFGPGTRLTVT.

The chain links TRBV6-6 to TRBJ2-1; a weak D match, TRBD1 (5 bases). In germline, CDR1 is MNHNY, CDR2 SVGAGI (reference sequence). CDR3 length: 12 residues. Between the trimmed V and J ends, which lost 1 base and 9 bases, there was a span of 7 bases. CDR3 residues: CASSYLRGEQFF. In DNA, the CDR3 is TGTGCCAGCAGTTACTTAAGGGGTGAGCAGTTCTTC.

The rearrangement joins TRBV15 to TRBJ2-6; D is unclear. CDR1 LNHNV and CDR2 YYDKDF come from the germline V gene (reference sequence). This CDR3 contains 15 residues. V was cut by 1 base and J by 0 bases, with 4 bases left in between. The CDR3 here is CATSRGDSGANVLTF. CDR3 DNA sequence: TGTGCCACCAGCAGAGGCGACTCTGGGGCCAACGTCCTGACTTTC.

This clone has only a few counts. This chain uses TRBV19 with TRBJ1-3; D unresolved. V was pared by 3 bases and J by 2 bases, with 11 bases between. CDR3 length equals 15 residues. Germline values: CDR1 LNHDA, CDR2 SQIVND (reference sequence). The CDR3, as DNA: TGTGCCAGTAGTATGGAGGACCCCCCTGGAAACACCATATATTTT. As protein: CASSMEDPPGNTIYF.

The rearrangement uses TRBV15 and TRBJ2-7; 7 bases are a match to TRBD2. The CDR3 is made up of 16 amino acids. J lost 3 bases, V lost 1 base, and 9 bases had no gene match. CDR1 LNHNV and CDR2 YYDKDF come from the germline V gene (reference sequence). In DNA form, the CDR3 reads TGTGCCACCAGCAGAGGCAATAGCGGGCTGGGCTACGAGCAGTACTTC. Its protein is CATSRGNSGLGYEQYF.

The chain carries TRBV7-8 and TRBJ2-1, with 14 bases fitting TRBD2. V trimming: 4 bases; J trimming: 4 bases; junction bases outside the gene matches: 15. From germline, CDR1 is SGHVS and CDR2 FQNEAQ. CDR3 length equals 20 residues. CDR3 nucleotides: TGTGCCAGCAGCTGGTTCGGGACTAGCGGGGGTCATAAGTTATACAATGAGCAGTTCTTC. Its protein product is CASSWFGTSGGHKLYNEQFF.

This chain uses TRBV19 with TRBJ2-1; 7 bases agree with TRBD1. From germline, CDR1 is LNHDA and CDR2 SQIVND (reference sequence). V lost 3 bases and J lost 10; bases outside the gene matches: 12. This CDR3 has 15 amino acids. CDR3 protein: CASSIRTGPDHEQFF. CDR3 DNA: TGTGCCAGTAGTATTCGGACAGGCCCGGACCACGAGCAGTTCTTC.

The J gene is TRBJ1-1, the V gene TRBV5-1, with 8 bases identical to TRBD1. The CDR3 spans 16 residues. Germline values: CDR1 SGHRS, CDR2 YFSETQ. Trimming cost V 0 bases and J 4 bases; bases outside gene matches: 8. CDR3 in amino acids: CASSLGTGPGSTEAFF. The CDR3 DNA reads as TGCGCCAGCAGCTTGGGGACAGGGCCCGGCAGCACTGAAGCTTTCTTT.

The chain employs TRBV28 and TRBJ2-5; 9 bases line up with TRBD1. There are 13 residues in the CDR3. CDR1 is MDHEN and CDR2 is SYDVKM in the germline V gene. The CDR3 coding sequence is TGTGTCTCCCGGGACAGGGTACAAGAGACCCAGTACTTC. This sequence encodes CVSRDRVQETQYF.